This TCR beta chain came from a study of T cells in Graves' hyperthyroidism and ophthalmopathy. This CDR3 spans 15 amino acids. Germline lookup yields CDR1 SGHAT and CDR2 FQDESV (reference sequence). Researchers barred patients who had uncontrolled infection, other autoimmune disease, pregnancy or lactation. RNA transcripts yielded amplified TCR beta CDR3 regions. The TCR CDR3 was amplified in a first-round RT-PCR using the HTBI primer set. TCRdb used MiXCR to reprocess the multiplex PCR reads, holding one entry per CDR3 protein. The sample shows around 300,000 distinct CDR3 sequences, roughly an eighth of them seen only once. This clonotype has only a few counts. Just one base apart from a much larger clone, this may be a read error.

This receptor was obtained from a woman aged 40-49 years with Graves' hyperthyroidism. The J gene is TRBJ2-5, the V gene TRBV11-1, with D possibly TRBD1 on 6 matching bases. Sequencing was performed on blood. CDR3 amino acids: CVTSVGAFGQETQYF. The CDR3 DNA sequence: TGTGTCACTTCGGTGGGGGCGTTCGGCCAAGAGACCCAGTACTTC. Supplemented by reference TRBV11-1 and TRBJ2-5, the full variable domain reads EAEVAQSPRYKITEKSQAVAFWCDPISGHATLYWYRQILGQGPELLVQFQDESVVDDSQLPKDRFSAERLKGVDSTLKIQPAELGDSAMYLCVTSVGAFGQETQYFGPGTRLLVL.